Below are 3 T cell receptor beta chains sequenced from a single sample in a study of blood T cell repertoires in COVID-19. Sequencing was performed with immunoSEQ multiplex PCR; in TCRdb, only in-frame clones are kept and a portion is missing. In the table there are 350,000 to 450,000 clones, 90% to 95% of which are singletons. The specimen was PBMCs or T cells enriched from blood (not recorded which). The receptors were sampled from a middle-aged woman who had been exposed to COVID-19.

The chain combines TRBV3-1 (or the pseudogene TRBV3-2) with TRBJ2-1, with 10 bases fitting TRBD2. Germline V gives CDR1 LGHDT, CDR2 YNNKEL (reference sequence). This CDR3 is built from 16 residues. The V and J ends lost 4 bases and 9 bases, in that order; junction bases with no gene match: 12. CDR3 sequence (DNA): TGTGCCAGCAGCCCTGTCGGAGCGGGGGGGAAGGGTGAGCAGTTCTTC. Protein sequence: CASSPVGAGGKGEQFF.

The rearrangement links TRBV4-3 to TRBJ2-3, with 7 bases that match TRBD2. Germline trimming cut 2 bases from V and 4 bases from J; bases unmatched to any gene: 21. The germline gives CDR1 LGHNA, CDR2 YSLEER. The CDR3 contains 20 residues. The CDR3 DNA sequence: TGCGCCAGCAGCCAACCCTTGTGGGAGGGCCTGGAAACGAACCCAGATACGCAGTATTTT. Translation gives CASSQPLWEGLETNPDTQYF.

V and J are TRBV5-4 and TRBJ1-4; tentative D call: TRBD1 (6 bases). Trimming removed 4 bases from V and 5 bases from J, with 9 bases in between. Looked up from germline, CDR1 is SGHNT and CDR2 is YYREEE (reference sequence). CDR3 length equals 13 residues. The CDR3: CASSRDTNEKLFF. CDR3 in DNA: TGTGCCAGCAGCCGGGACACCAATGAAAAACTGTTTTTT.